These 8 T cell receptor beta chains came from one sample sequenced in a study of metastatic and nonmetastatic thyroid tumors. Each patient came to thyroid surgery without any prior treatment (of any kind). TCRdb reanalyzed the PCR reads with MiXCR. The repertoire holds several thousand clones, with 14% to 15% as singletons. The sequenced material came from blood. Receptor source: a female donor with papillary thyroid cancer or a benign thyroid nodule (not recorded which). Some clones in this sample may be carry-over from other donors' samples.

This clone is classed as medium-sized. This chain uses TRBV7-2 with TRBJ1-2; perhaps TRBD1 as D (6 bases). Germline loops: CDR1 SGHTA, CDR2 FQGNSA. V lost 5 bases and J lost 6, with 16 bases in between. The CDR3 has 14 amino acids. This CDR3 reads CASSLGGLWDGYTF. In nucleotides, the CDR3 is TGTGCCAGCAGCCTAGGGGGGCTCTGGGATGGCTACACCTTC.

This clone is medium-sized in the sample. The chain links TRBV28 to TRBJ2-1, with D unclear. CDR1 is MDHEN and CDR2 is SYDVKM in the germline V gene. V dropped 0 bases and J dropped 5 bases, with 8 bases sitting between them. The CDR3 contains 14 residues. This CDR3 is CASSLWKLHNEQFF. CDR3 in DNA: TGTGCCAGCAGTTTATGGAAATTACACAATGAGCAGTTCTTC.

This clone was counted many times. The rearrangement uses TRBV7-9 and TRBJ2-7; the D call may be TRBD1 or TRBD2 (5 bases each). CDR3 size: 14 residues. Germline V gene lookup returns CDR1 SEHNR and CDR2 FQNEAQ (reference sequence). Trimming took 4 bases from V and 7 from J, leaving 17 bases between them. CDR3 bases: TGTGCCAGCAGCTCGCCCGGGGACCCATGGGAGCAGTACTTC. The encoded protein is CASSSPGDPWEQYF.

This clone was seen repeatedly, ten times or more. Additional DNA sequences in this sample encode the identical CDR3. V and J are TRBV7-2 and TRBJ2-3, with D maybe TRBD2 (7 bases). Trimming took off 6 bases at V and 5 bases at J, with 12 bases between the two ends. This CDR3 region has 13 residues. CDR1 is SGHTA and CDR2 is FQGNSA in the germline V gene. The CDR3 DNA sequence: TGTGCCAGCAGGGGGGGGGCCAAAGATACGCAGTATTTT. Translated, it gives CASRGGAKDTQYF.

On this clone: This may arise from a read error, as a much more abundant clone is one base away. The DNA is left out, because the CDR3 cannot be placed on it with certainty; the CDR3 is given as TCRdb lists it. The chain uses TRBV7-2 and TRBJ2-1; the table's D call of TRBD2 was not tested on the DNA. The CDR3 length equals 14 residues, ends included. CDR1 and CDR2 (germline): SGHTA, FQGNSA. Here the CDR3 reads CASSFGGGAIEQSF.

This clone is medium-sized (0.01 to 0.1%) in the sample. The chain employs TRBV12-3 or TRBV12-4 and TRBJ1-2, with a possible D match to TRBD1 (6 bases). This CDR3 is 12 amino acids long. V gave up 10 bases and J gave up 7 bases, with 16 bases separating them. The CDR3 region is CATEGGARGYTF. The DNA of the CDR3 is TGTGCCACCGAGGGGGGAGCGCGTGGCTACACCTTC.

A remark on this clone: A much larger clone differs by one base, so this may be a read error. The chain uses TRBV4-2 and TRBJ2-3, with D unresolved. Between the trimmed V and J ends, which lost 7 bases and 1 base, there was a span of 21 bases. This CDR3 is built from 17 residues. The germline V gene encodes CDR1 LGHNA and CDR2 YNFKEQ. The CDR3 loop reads CASIPRFGNRGTDTQYF. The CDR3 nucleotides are TGTGCCAGCATCCCCCGGTTTGGAAATCGGGGCACAGATACGCAGTATTTT.

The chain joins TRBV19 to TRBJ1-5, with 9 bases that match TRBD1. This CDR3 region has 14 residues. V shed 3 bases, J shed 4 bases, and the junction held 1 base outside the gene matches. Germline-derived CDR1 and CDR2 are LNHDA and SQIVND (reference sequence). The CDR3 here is CASSMGQGNQPQHF. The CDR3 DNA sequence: TGTGCCAGTAGTATGGGACAGGGTAATCAGCCCCAGCATTTT. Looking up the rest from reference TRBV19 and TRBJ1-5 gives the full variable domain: DGGITQSPKYLFRKEGQNVTLSCEQNLNHDAMYWYRQDPGQGLRLIYYSQIVNDFQKGDIAEGYSVSREKKESFPLTVTSAQKNPTAFYLCASSMGQGNQPQHFGDGTRLSIL.